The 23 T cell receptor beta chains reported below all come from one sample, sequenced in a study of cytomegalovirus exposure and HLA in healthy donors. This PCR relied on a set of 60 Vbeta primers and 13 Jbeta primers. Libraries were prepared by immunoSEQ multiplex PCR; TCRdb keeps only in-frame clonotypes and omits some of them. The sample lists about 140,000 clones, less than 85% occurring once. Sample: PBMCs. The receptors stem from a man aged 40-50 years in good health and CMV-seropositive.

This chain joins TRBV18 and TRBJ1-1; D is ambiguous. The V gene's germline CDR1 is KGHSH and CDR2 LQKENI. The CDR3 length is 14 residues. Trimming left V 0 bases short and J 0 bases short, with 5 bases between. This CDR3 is CASSPPGLNTEAFF. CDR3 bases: TGTGCCAGCTCACCACCTGGGCTGAACACTGAAGCTTTCTTT. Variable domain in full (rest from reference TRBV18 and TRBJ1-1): NAGVMQNPRHLVRRRGQEARLRCSPMKGHSHVYWYRQLPEEGLKFMVYLQKENIIDESGMPKERFSAEFPKEGPSILRIQQVVRGDSAAYFCASSPPGLNTEAFFGQGTRLTVV.

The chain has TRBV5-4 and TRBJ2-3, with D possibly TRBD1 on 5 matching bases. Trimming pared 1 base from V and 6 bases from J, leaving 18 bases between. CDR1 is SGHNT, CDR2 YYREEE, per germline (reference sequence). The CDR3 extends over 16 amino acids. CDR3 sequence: CASSLWQGGKSDTQYF. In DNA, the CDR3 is TGTGCCAGCAGCTTGTGGCAGGGCGGCAAGTCGGATACGCAGTATTTT.

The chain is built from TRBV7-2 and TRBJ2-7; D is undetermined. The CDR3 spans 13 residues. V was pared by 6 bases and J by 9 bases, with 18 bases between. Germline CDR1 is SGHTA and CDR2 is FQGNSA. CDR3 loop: CASRPLFVSGQYF. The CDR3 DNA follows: TGTGCCAGCAGGCCGCTTTTCGTCTCGGGGCAGTACTTC. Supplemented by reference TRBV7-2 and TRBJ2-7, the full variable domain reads GAGVSQSPSNKVTEKGKDVELRCDPISGHTALYWYRQSLGQGLEFLIYFQGNSAPDKSGLPSDRFSAERTGGSVSTLTIQRTQQEDSAVYLCASRPLFVSGQYFGPGTRLTVT.

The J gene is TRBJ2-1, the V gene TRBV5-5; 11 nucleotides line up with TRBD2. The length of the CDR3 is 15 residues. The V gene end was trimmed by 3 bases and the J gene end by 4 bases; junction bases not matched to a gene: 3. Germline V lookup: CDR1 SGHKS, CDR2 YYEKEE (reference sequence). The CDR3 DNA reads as TGTGCCAGCAGCTCGGGACTAGCGGAATACAATGAGCAGTTCTTC. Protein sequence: CASSSGLAEYNEQFF. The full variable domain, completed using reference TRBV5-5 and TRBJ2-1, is DAGVTQSPTHLIKTRGQQVTLRCSPISGHKSVSWYQQVLGQGPQFIFQYYEKEERGRGNFPDRFSARQFPNYSSELNVNALLLGDSALYLCASSSGLAEYNEQFFGPGTRLTVL.

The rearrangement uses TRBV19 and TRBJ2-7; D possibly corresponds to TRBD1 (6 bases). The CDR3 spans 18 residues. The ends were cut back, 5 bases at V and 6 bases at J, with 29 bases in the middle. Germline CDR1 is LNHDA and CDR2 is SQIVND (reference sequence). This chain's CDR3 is CASSSRYDRSYDRGEQYF. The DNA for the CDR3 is TGTGCCAGTAGTTCGCGGTACGACAGGTCGTACGACCGAGGCGAGCAGTACTTC.

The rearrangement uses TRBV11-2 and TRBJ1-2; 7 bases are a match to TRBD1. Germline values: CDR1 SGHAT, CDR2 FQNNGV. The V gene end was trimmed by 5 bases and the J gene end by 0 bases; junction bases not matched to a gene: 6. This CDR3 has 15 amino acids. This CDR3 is CASSPGQSANYGYTF. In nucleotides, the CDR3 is TGTGCCAGCAGCCCGGGACAGTCAGCTAACTATGGCTACACCTTC.

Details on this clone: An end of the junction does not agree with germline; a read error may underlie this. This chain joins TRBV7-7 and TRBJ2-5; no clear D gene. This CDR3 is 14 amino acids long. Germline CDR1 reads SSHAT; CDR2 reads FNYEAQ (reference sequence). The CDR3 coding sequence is TGTGCTAGCAGCTTAGGAGCGACGCAAGAGACCCAGTACTTC. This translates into CASSLGATQETQYF.

The CDR3 here is CASSEAGGLGEQFF. Written as DNA, the CDR3 is TGTGCCAGCAGTGAGGCGGGAGGGCTGGGTGAGCAGTTCTTC. The chain employs TRBV2 and TRBJ2-1; 9 nucleotides match TRBD2. Germline lookup yields CDR1 SNHLY and CDR2 FYNNEI. The CDR3 runs 14 residues. V gave up 3 bases and J gave up 9 bases; unmatched junction bases: 6.

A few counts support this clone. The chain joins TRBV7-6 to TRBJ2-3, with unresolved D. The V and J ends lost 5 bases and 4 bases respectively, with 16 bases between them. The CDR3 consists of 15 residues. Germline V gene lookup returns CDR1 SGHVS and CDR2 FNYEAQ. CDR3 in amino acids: CASSMSEVRADTQYF. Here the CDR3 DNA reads TGTGCCAGCAGCATGAGCGAGGTCCGCGCAGATACGCAGTATTTT.

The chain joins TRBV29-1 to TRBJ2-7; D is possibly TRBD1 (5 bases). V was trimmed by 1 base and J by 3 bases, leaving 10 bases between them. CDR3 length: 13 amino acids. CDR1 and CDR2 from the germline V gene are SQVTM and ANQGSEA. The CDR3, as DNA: TGCAGCGTTGAAGGCGGCAGGGACTACGAGCAGTACTTC. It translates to CSVEGGRDYEQYF.

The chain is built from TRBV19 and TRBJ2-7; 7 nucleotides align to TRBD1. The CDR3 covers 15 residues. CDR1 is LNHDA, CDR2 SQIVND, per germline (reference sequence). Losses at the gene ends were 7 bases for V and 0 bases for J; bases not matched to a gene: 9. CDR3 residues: CASTTGRGASYEQYF. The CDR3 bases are TGTGCCAGTACGACAGGGAGAGGGGCCTCCTACGAGCAGTACTTC.

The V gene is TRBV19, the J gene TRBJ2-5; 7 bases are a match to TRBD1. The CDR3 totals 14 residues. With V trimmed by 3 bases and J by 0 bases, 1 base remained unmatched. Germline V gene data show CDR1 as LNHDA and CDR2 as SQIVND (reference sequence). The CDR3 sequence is CASSIDRDQETQYF. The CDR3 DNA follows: TGTGCCAGTAGTATCGACAGGGACCAAGAGACCCAGTACTTC.

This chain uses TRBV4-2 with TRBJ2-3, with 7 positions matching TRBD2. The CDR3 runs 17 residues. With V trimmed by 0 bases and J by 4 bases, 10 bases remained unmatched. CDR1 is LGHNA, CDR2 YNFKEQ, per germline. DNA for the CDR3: TGTGCCAGCAGCCAAGATGTGGCTAGCGGTGTTTCAGATACGCAGTATTTT. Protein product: CASSQDVASGVSDTQYF.

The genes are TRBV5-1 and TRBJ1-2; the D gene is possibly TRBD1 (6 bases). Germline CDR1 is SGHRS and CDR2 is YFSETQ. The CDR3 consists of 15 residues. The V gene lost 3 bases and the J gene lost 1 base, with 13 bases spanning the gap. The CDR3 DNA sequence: TGCGCCAGCAGCTCGGAACAGGGCGGTAACTATGGCTACACCTTC. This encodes CASSSEQGGNYGYTF.

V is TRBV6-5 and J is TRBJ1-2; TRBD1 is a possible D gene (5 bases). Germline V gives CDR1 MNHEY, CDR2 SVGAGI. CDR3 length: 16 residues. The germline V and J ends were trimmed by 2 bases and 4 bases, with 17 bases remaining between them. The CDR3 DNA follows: TGTGCCAGCAGTTACGGGGGGGAAGTTTTGCTCTATGGCTACACCTTC. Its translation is CASSYGGEVLLYGYTF.

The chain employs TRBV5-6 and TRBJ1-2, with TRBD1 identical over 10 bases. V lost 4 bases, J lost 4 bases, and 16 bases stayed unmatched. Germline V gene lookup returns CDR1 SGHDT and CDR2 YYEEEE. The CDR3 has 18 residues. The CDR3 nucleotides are TGTGCCAGCAGCCCTCCGGGACAGGGGAGGGTTTGGAGCTATGGCTACACCTTC. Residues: CASSPPGQGRVWSYGYTF.

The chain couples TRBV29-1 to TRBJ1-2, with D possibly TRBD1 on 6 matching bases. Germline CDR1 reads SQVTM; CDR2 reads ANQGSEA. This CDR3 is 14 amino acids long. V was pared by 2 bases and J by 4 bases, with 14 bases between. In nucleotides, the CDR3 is TGCAGCGTTGAAAAGGGACACCAGGGCTATGGCTACACCTTC. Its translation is CSVEKGHQGYGYTF.

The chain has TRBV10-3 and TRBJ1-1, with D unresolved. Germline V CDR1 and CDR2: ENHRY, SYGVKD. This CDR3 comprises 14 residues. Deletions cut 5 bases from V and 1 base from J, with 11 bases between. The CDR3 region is CAISPLVENTEAFF. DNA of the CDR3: TGTGCCATCAGTCCTCTGGTAGAGAACACTGAAGCTTTCTTT.

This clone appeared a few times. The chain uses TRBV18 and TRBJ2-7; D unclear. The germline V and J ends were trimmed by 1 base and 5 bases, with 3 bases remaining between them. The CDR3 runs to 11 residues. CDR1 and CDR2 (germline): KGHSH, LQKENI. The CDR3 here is CASSPLDEQYF. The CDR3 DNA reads TGTGCCAGCTCACCACTAGACGAGCAGTACTTC.

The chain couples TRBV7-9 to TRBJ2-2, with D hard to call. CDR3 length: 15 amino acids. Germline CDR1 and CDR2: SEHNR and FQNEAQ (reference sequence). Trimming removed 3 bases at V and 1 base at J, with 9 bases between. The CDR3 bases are TGTGCCAGCAGCTTTACCGGCGGGAACACCGGGGAGCTGTTTTTT. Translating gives CASSFTGGNTGELFF.

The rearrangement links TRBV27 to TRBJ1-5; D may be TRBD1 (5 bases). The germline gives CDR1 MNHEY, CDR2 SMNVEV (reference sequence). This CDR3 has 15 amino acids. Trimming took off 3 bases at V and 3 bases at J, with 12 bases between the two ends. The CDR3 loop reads CASSFQGAYNQPQHF. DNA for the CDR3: TGTGCCAGCAGTTTCCAGGGCGCTTACAATCAGCCCCAGCATTTT.

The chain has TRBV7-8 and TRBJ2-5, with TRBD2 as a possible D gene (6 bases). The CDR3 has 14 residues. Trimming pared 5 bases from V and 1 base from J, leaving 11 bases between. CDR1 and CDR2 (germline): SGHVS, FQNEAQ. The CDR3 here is CASSPGLFQETQYF. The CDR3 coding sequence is TGTGCCAGCAGCCCCGGACTATTCCAAGAGACCCAGTACTTC.

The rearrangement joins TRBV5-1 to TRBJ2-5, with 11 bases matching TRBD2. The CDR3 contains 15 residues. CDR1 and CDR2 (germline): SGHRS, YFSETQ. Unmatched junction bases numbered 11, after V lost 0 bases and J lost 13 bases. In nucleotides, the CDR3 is TGCGCCAGCAGCTTGGTAATTACTAGCGGGAGCCATCGGTACTTC. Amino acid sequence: CASSLVITSGSHRYF.